Below, 32 T cell receptor beta chains from the same sample are listed, as sequenced in a study of regulatory T cells in long-lasting Graves disease. With iRepertoire HTBI primers and Arm-PCR of CDR3 regions, TCR beta libraries were built. TCRdb re-called the multiplex PCR reads with MiXCR, one entry per CDR3 protein. Among roughly 450,000 distinct CDR3 sequences, roughly a quarter were seen once, and the ten largest hold approximately 28%. Time point meaning: persistent/refractory GD, antithyroid drugs over 5 years with positive TRAb. PBMC RNA served as the TCR library source. Sequencing was performed on peripheral blood mononuclear cells (PBMCs), taken when the disease was refractory, from a patient treated with antithyroid drugs. These TCRs come from a female donor with Graves disease.

V and J are TRBV10-3 and TRBJ2-1; D unclear. Trimming removed 6 bases from V and 7 bases from J, with 7 bases in between. The CDR3 covers 11 residues. Germline V gives CDR1 ENHRY, CDR2 SYGVKD. In DNA form, the CDR3 reads TGTGCCATCAGACAGTCGAATGAGCAGTTCTTC. Its protein product is CAIRQSNEQFF.

This clonotype was seen at least ten times. The chain carries TRBV2 and TRBJ2-7, with TRBD2 identical over 7 bases. Trimming cost V 4 bases and J 5 bases; bases outside gene matches: 5. The germline CDR1 and CDR2 sequences are SNHLY and FYNNEI. The CDR3 contains 13 residues. The CDR3 bases are TGTGCCAGCAGTGGCGGGAGAATTGACGAGCAGTACTTC. Its translation is CASSGGRIDEQYF.

This clonotype has a count of ten or more. The CDR3 nucleotides read TGTGCCAGCAGGGACCCGGGGGGCCGGAACATTCAGTACTTC. The encoded protein is CASRDPGGRNIQYF. The gene calls are TRBV2 and TRBJ2-4; a weak D match, TRBD2 (7 bases). Germline loops: CDR1 SNHLY, CDR2 FYNNEI. This CDR3 is built from 14 residues. V gave up 6 bases and J gave up 7 bases, with 16 bases separating them.

This clonotype came up many times. The chain joins TRBV7-2 to TRBJ2-7, with 8 bases lining up with TRBD2. The CDR3 is 15 amino acids. The germline V gene has CDR1 SGHTA and CDR2 FQGNSA. V lost 5 bases and J lost 3; bases outside the gene matches: 9. The CDR3 DNA sequence: TGTGCCAGCAGCCCCCCGGGGGGGCTCGACTACGAGCAGTACTTC. It yields the protein CASSPPGGLDYEQYF.

This clonotype has a handful of counts. This sequence joins TRBV6-1 and TRBJ2-1; 8 nucleotides agree with TRBD2. V lost 6 bases and J lost 14; bases outside the gene matches: 3. Looked up from germline, CDR1 is MNHNS and CDR2 is SASEGT. This CDR3 has 10 residues. The CDR3 DNA reads TGTGCCAGCAGAGGACTAGCCGAGTTCTTC. Protein product: CASRGLAEFF.

A note on this clonotype: One end of the junction does not line up with germline, which may come from a read error. The V and J genes are TRBV7-7 and TRBJ2-5; TRBD2 aligns across 8 bases. Germline CDR1 SSHAT, CDR2 FNYEAQ (reference sequence). CDR3 length: 15 residues. CDR3 sequence (DNA): TGTGCTAGCAGCTTGAACGCGGGAGGCCAAGAGACCCAGTACTTC. It encodes CASSLNAGGQETQYF.

The chain carries TRBV30 and TRBJ1-3; possibly TRBD1 for D (5 bases). Germline V CDR1 and CDR2: GTSNPN, SVGIG (reference sequence). The CDR3 spans 14 residues. V lost 5 bases, J lost 5 bases, and 16 bases lay in between. CDR3 loop: CAWSRKGLRNTIYF. CDR3 DNA: TGTGCCTGGTCTCGTAAGGGGCTCAGAAACACCATATATTTT.

The chain combines TRBV9 with TRBJ1-2, with TRBD1 matching over 12 bases. The CDR3 covers 15 residues. Germline V gives CDR1 SGDLS, CDR2 YYNGEE. The V segment lost 4 bases and the J segment 2 bases; nucleotides outside the gene matches: 3. This chain's CDR3 is CASSSGTGGNYGYTF. CDR3 bases: TGTGCCAGCAGCTCAGGGACAGGGGGCAACTATGGCTACACCTTC.

The chain joins TRBV5-1 to TRBJ1-4, with 7 bases aligning to TRBD1. V trimming: 2 bases; J trimming: 1 base; junction bases outside the gene matches: 8. CDR3 size: 17 residues. CDR1 and CDR2 (germline): SGHRS, YFSETQ. In nucleotides, the CDR3 is TGCGCCAGCAGCTTCCCAACAGGGGTGGGAACTAATGAAAAACTGTTTTTT. Its protein product is CASSFPTGVGTNEKLFF.

Concerning this clonotype: A much larger clone differs from this one at a single base, so this may be a read error. The genes are TRBV28 and TRBJ1-2; D might be TRBD1 (6 bases). V gave up 5 bases and J gave up 5 bases, with 15 bases separating them. This CDR3 has 14 residues. The V gene's germline CDR1 is MDHEN and CDR2 SYDVKM. CDR3 DNA: TGTGCCAGCAGTCCAGGACAGAGAGTTTATGGCTACACCTTC. It is translated as CASSPGQRVYGYTF.

This clonotype was counted a few times. V and J are TRBV5-8 and TRBJ1-2; no clear D. V was shortened by 0 bases and J by 8 bases, with 11 bases between the two germline ends. Germline CDR1 is SGHTS and CDR2 is YDEGEE. The CDR3 covers 13 residues. CDR3 region: CASSLDMGRGYTF. As DNA, the CDR3 is TGTGCCAGCAGCTTGGATATGGGTCGGGGCTACACCTTC. The full variable domain, in which reference TRBV5-8 and TRBJ1-2 provide the parts outside the CDR3, is EAGVTQSPTHLIKTRGQQATLRCSPISGHTSVYWYQQALGLGLQFLLWYDEGEERNRGNFPPRFSGRQFPNYSSELNVNALELEDSALYLCASSLDMGRGYTFGSGTRLTVV.

This clonotype was recorded at least ten times. This CDR3 is CATSDSGGQETQYF. The CDR3 coding sequence is TGTGCCACCAGTGACTCGGGAGGACAAGAGACCCAGTACTTC. The chain uses TRBV24-1 and TRBJ2-5, with 7 bases matching TRBD2. V lost 4 bases, J lost 2 bases, and 3 bases stayed unmatched. Germline V gene data show CDR1 as KGHDR and CDR2 as SFDVKD. This CDR3 region has 14 residues.

This clonotype was detected only once. CDR3: CASSEPGQGREQYF. DNA for the CDR3: TGTGCCAGCAGCGAACCGGGACAGGGGCGCGAGCAGTACTTC. The chain joins TRBV13 to TRBJ2-7; 10 bases are shared with TRBD1. From germline, CDR1 is PRHDT and CDR2 FYEKMQ (reference sequence). V lost 5 bases, J lost 6 bases, and 7 bases stayed unmatched. CDR3 length: 14 residues.

This clonotype was counted at least ten times. The V and J genes are TRBV7-2 and TRBJ1-6; D not resolved. The CDR3 totals 11 residues. Germline V gives CDR1 SGHTA, CDR2 FQGNSA. The V end lost 1 base, the J end lost 10 bases, and 2 bases lay between the germline ends. The CDR3 loop reads CASSLVSPLHF. CDR3 DNA: TGTGCCAGCAGCTTAGTATCACCCCTCCACTTT.

CDR3 loop: CASSLFTGTTNEKLFF. In nucleotides, the CDR3 is TGTGCCAGCAGTTTATTCACAGGGACAACTAATGAAAAACTGTTTTTT. The gene calls are TRBV28 and TRBJ1-4; TRBD1 might be the D (6 bases). Trimming left V 1 base short and J 0 bases short, with 9 bases between. CDR3 size: 16 residues. The V gene's germline CDR1 is MDHEN and CDR2 SYDVKM.

The chain joins TRBV4-1 to TRBJ1-3; 9 bases map to TRBD1. CDR3 length equals 18 residues. Germline V gives CDR1 MGHRA, CDR2 YSYEKL. Trimming took 1 base from V and 0 from J; bases not matched to a gene: 7. The CDR3 bases are TGCGCCAGCAGCCAAGGTGGGACAGGGCCACTCTCTGGAAACACCATATATTTT. Protein: CASSQGGTGPLSGNTIYF.

This clonotype was found many times. The J gene is TRBJ1-1, the V gene TRBV29-1, with a tentative D call TRBD1 (5 bases). Germline V CDR1 and CDR2: SQVTM, ANQGSEA. Between the trimmed V and J ends, which lost 6 bases and 1 base, there was a span of 12 bases. CDR3 size: 13 residues. The CDR3 DNA reads TGCAGCGTCCGCCCTCAGGGGAACACTGAAGCTTTCTTT. Protein product: CSVRPQGNTEAFF.

The V gene is TRBV30, the J gene TRBJ2-5; D gene unclear. In germline, CDR1 is GTSNPN, CDR2 SVGIG (reference sequence). Deletions cut 0 bases from V and 7 bases from J, with 9 bases between. This CDR3 is built from 12 residues. Written as DNA, the CDR3 is TGTGCCTGGAGTGTAACTTCTGGGACCCAGTACTTC. Translating it yields CAWSVTSGTQYF.

The chain links TRBV9 to TRBJ1-6; the D is unclear. With 0 bases removed from V and 8 bases from J, the gap between germline ends came to 9 bases. CDR3 length: 14 amino acids. CDR1 is SGDLS and CDR2 is YYNGEE in the germline V gene. CDR3 loop: CASSVAADHSPLHF. DNA for the CDR3: TGTGCCAGCAGCGTAGCGGCGGACCATTCACCCCTCCACTTT.

About this clonotype itself: A much more abundant neighbour one base away suggests this may be a read error. The V and J genes are TRBV20-1 and TRBJ2-7, with TRBD2 matching over 7 bases. J gave up 4 bases and V 8 bases, and 11 bases lay outside the gene matches. The CDR3 sequence is 13 residues long. Per germline, CDR1 DFQATT and CDR2 SNEGSKA (reference sequence). The CDR3 loop reads CSCTSGTTYEQYF. The CDR3 DNA is TGCAGTTGCACAAGCGGGACCACTTACGAGCAGTACTTC.

In regard to this clonotype: This may be a read error, as it is one base from a much larger clone. The chain is built from TRBV12-3 or TRBV12-4 and TRBJ2-5; D perhaps matches TRBD2 (6 bases). The germline V and J ends were trimmed by 6 bases and 4 bases, with 12 bases remaining between them. The CDR3 extends over 13 amino acids. The DNA of the CDR3 is TGTGCCAGCAGGGTCGGGGGTTTAGAGACCCAGTACTTC. It encodes CASRVGGLETQYF.

This clonotype showed up just a few times. This chain connects TRBV10-3 to TRBJ1-1, with D hard to call. The length of the CDR3 is 12 residues. The germline gives CDR1 ENHRY, CDR2 SYGVKD. Between the trimmed V and J ends, which lost 4 bases and 8 bases, there was a span of 11 bases. The CDR3 spells CAISAQTEEAFF. The CDR3 DNA is TGTGCCATCAGTGCCCAGACTGAAGAAGCTTTCTTT.

This clonotype has at least ten counts. The chain recombines TRBV28 with TRBJ2-2; D is unclear. The germline V gene encodes CDR1 MDHEN and CDR2 SYDVKM. This CDR3 is built from 11 residues. The germline V and J ends were trimmed by 9 bases and 7 bases, with 9 bases remaining between them. DNA of the CDR3: TGTGCCAGTATATCGGACGGGGAGCTGTTTTTT. Its protein product is CASISDGELFF. Full variable domain (missing parts from reference TRBV28 and TRBJ2-2): DVKVTQSSRYLVKRTGEKVFLECVQDMDHENMFWYRQDPGLGLRLIYFSYDVKMKEKGDIPEGYSVSREKKERFSLILESASTNQTSMYLCASISDGELFFGEGSRLTVL.

This clonotype came up a few times. V is TRBV10-3 and J is TRBJ1-1; 7 bases match TRBD1. The germline gives CDR1 ENHRY, CDR2 SYGVKD. J lost 6 bases, V lost 4 bases, and 14 bases had no gene match. CDR3 size: 16 residues. CDR3 sequence reads: CAISVTPEQGLSEAFF. Here the CDR3 DNA reads TGTGCCATCAGTGTAACCCCGGAACAGGGGTTGTCTGAAGCTTTCTTT.

This clonotype was recorded many times. The chain uses TRBV27 and TRBJ1-2, with 8 bases identical to TRBD1. V lost 2 bases to trimming and J lost 8 bases; unmatched junction nucleotides: 4. This CDR3 is 13 amino acids long. Germline loops: CDR1 MNHEY, CDR2 SMNVEV (reference sequence). CDR3 in amino acids: CASSLDDRGGYTF. CDR3 DNA: TGTGCCAGCAGTTTAGACGACAGGGGAGGCTACACCTTC.

The V call is TRBV10-3, the J call TRBJ1-2; the match to TRBD1 covers 9 bases. The CDR3 consists of 16 residues. Germline trimming cut 6 bases from V and 7 bases from J; bases unmatched to any gene: 15. Germline V gives CDR1 ENHRY, CDR2 SYGVKD. CDR3 sequence: CAISSRDRVSLRGYTF. Here the CDR3 DNA reads TGTGCCATCAGCTCCCGGGACAGGGTTTCATTGCGTGGCTACACCTTC.

The V and J genes are TRBV9 and TRBJ2-5; 7 nucleotides align to TRBD2. Losses at the gene ends were 4 bases for V and 2 bases for J; bases not matched to a gene: 8. The CDR3 totals 15 residues. The germline CDR1 and CDR2 sequences are SGDLS and YYNGEE. Here the CDR3 DNA reads TGTGCCAGCAGCTCTAATAGCGGGCGACAAGAGACCCAGTACTTC. Protein sequence: CASSSNSGRQETQYF.

Points on this clonotype: A junction boundary mismatches the germline segment, possibly from a read error. This chain's CDR3 is CASSYSGILKYNSPLHF. The CDR3 DNA reads TGTGCCAGCAGTTACTCGGGCATTCTGAAATATAATTCACCCCTCCACTTT. The chain links TRBV6-4 to TRBJ1-6; D remains ambiguous. The CDR3 spans 17 residues. The germline V gene encodes CDR1 MRHNA and CDR2 SNTAGT.

The V gene is TRBV7-9, the J gene TRBJ2-4; a weak D match, TRBD1 (5 bases). Trimming stripped 4 bases from V and 0 bases from J, with 13 bases between. CDR1 SEHNR and CDR2 FQNEAQ come from the germline V gene (reference sequence). The CDR3 is made up of 16 amino acids. CDR3 sequence: CASSSTDNLAKNIQYF. The DNA of the CDR3 is TGTGCCAGCAGCTCGACGGACAACCTAGCCAAAAACATTCAGTACTTC.

This clonotype was recorded many times. The CDR3 here is CASSSGSLGNEKLFF. The CDR3 DNA reads TGTGCCAGCAGTTCTGGGTCTCTGGGTAATGAAAAACTGTTTTTT. The chain joins TRBV28 to TRBJ1-4; D is undetermined. The V end lost 4 bases, the J end lost 4 bases, and 13 bases lay between the germline ends. This CDR3 contains 15 residues. The germline V gene encodes CDR1 MDHEN and CDR2 SYDVKM.

This clonotype was picked up a small number of times. The chain couples TRBV7-3 to TRBJ2-2, with D possibly TRBD2 on 6 matching bases. Germline CDR1 and CDR2: SGHTA and FQGTGA. This CDR3 is 14 amino acids long. Trimming removed 6 bases from V and 0 bases from J, with 8 bases in between. The CDR3 bases are TGTGCCAGCAGGGGGGGTTCGAACACCGGGGAGCTGTTTTTT. Amino acid sequence: CASRGGSNTGELFF.

This clonotype was picked up many times. The chain joins TRBV27 to TRBJ2-5; D might be TRBD1 or TRBD2, each matching 5 bases. The germline CDR1 and CDR2 sequences are MNHEY and SMNVEV (reference sequence). Trimming stripped 5 bases from V and 2 bases from J, with 24 bases between. The CDR3 sequence is 18 residues long. CDR3 region: CASSLLHRGQRRQETQYF. DNA for the CDR3: TGTGCCAGCAGTCTACTCCATCGGGGCCAAAGAAGACAAGAGACCCAGTACTTC.